Given below is one TCR beta chain in context. Its matching antigen is unknown. The sample comes from a study of blood T cells in healthy people across ages. Study observations and caveats: When set beside aged donors, long-lived donors presented more naive CD4+ cells and higher diversity. The CMV status of each donor remained undetermined, and this could have confounded shifts in expanded clonotypes.

The V end was cut by 4 bases, the J end by 5 bases, with 9 bases between. The CDR3 spans 12 residues. For every donor, a draw yielded ten milliliters of peripheral blood. Each sample gave at least 6.5 million isolated PBMCs. The second PCR ran roughly 7 to 12 cycles with a sample-barcoded 5' primer and J-beta primers. TCRdb re-analysed the 5' RACE reads in MiXCR, keeping a single row per CDR3 protein. Of 1 million or so distinct CDR3 sequences in the sample, over 35% are singletons; the top ten hold approximately 17%. The chain recombines TRBV12-3 or TRBV12-4 with TRBJ2-7, with D maybe TRBD2 (5 bases). The TCR originated in an older woman in good health. The sequencing sample was made of blood. In DNA, the CDR3 is TGTGCCAGCAGTTGGCCGGGGAACGAGCAGTACTTC. It encodes CASSWPGNEQYF.